This entry lists 14 T cell receptor beta chains sequenced from one sample in a study of shared clonotypes between healthy human individuals. The protocol was immunoSEQ multiplex PCR, while the TCRdb copy is restricted to in-frame clones and leaves out a portion. The sample includes over a million clones, around 95% of them seen just once. Sequenced input: naive CD4+ T cells sorted from blood. The subset here: CD45RA+ positively selected. The receptor source for this set is a man aged 25-45 years in good health.

A note on this clone: Other DNA sequences within the sample encode an identical CDR3. The gene calls are TRBV7-9 and TRBJ2-2; D is undetermined. The germline CDR1 and CDR2 sequences are SEHNR and FQNEAQ (reference sequence). The CDR3 contains 12 residues. Deletions cut 5 bases from V and 3 bases from J, with 4 bases between. Here the CDR3 reads CASSGYTGELFF. In DNA form, the CDR3 reads TGTGCCAGCAGCGGGTACACCGGGGAGCTGTTTTTT.

The chain recombines TRBV5-5 with TRBJ2-3; D is unclear. The CDR3 runs to 16 residues. V lost 0 bases and J 2 bases, leaving 13 bases between the germline ends. Germline loops: CDR1 SGHKS, CDR2 YYEKEE (reference sequence). The CDR3 reads CASSLAVGSSTDTQYF. CDR3 sequence (DNA): TGTGCCAGCAGCTTGGCCGTGGGGTCCTCCACAGATACGCAGTATTTT.

The V call is TRBV11-2, the J call TRBJ2-1; D gene ambiguous. The ends were cut back, 5 bases at V and 10 bases at J, with 24 bases in the middle. The CDR3 extends over 16 amino acids. Looked up from germline, CDR1 is SGHAT and CDR2 is FQNNGV. CDR3 sequence reads: CASSTPFGLTRREQFF. CDR3 coding DNA: TGTGCCAGCAGCACCCCCTTCGGCCTTACTCGACGGGAGCAGTTCTTC. Complete variable domain (other parts from reference TRBV11-2 and TRBJ2-1): EAGVAQSPRYKIIEKRQSVAFWCNPISGHATLYWYQQILGQGPKLLIQFQNNGVVDDSQLPKDRFSAERLKGVDSTLKIQPAKLEDSAVYLCASSTPFGLTRREQFFGPGTRLTVL.

The chain employs TRBV9 and TRBJ1-3; D is perhaps TRBD1 (6 bases). The CDR3 length is 15 residues. The germline CDR1 and CDR2 sequences are SGDLS and YYNGEE. Trimming shortened V by 3 bases and J by 1 base, and 11 bases separated the two germline ends. This CDR3 reads CASSEQTGSGNTIYF. DNA for the CDR3: TGTGCCAGCAGCGAACAAACAGGGTCTGGAAACACCATATATTTT.

The V gene is TRBV6-1, the J gene TRBJ2-7, with 9 bases matching TRBD1. Germline V gene lookup returns CDR1 MNHNS and CDR2 SASEGT. The CDR3 spans 12 residues. V shed 11 bases and J 4 bases; nucleotides not matched to a gene: 6. Here the CDR3 reads CAVRQGVYEQYF. The DNA of the CDR3 is TGTGCCGTGCGACAGGGGGTGTACGAGCAGTACTTC.

The chain has TRBV2 and TRBJ1-2; 7 bases map to TRBD1. The germline V gene encodes CDR1 SNHLY and CDR2 FYNNEI. The V segment lost 6 bases and the J segment 6 bases; nucleotides outside the gene matches: 10. This CDR3 is built from 14 residues. The CDR3 nucleotides are TGTGCCAGCAGGACCCTGGAGGGGGCTAATGGCTACACCTTC. Translation: CASRTLEGANGYTF.

V and J are TRBV19 and TRBJ2-1, with D perhaps TRBD2 (5 bases). The V end was cut by 3 bases, the J end by 3 bases, with 12 bases between. The germline CDR1 and CDR2 sequences are LNHDA and SQIVND (reference sequence). This CDR3 is 15 amino acids long. The CDR3 spells CASSITGISYNEQFF. The CDR3 nucleotides are TGTGCCAGTAGTATTACCGGGATTAGCTACAATGAGCAGTTCTTC.

The chain carries TRBV6-4 and TRBJ2-3; 10 bases align to TRBD2. Trimming removed 5 bases from V and 4 bases from J; junction bases left unmatched: 6. The CDR3 runs to 15 residues. CDR1 is MRHNA, CDR2 SNTAGT, per germline. The CDR3 region is CASSNSGRAADTQYF. The DNA for the CDR3 is TGTGCCAGCAGTAACAGCGGGAGGGCCGCAGATACGCAGTATTTT.

The DNA of the CDR3 is TGCGCCAGCAGCCAACTACCGGGACAGGGGACCGAGCAGTACTTC. It translates to CASSQLPGQGTEQYF. The gene calls are TRBV4-1 and TRBJ2-7; 10 nucleotides match TRBD1. V lost 2 bases and J lost 6; bases outside the gene matches: 7. In germline, CDR1 is MGHRA, CDR2 YSYEKL. The CDR3 loop spans 15 amino acids.

The J gene is TRBJ2-7, the V gene TRBV19; weak D call: TRBD2 (7 bases). CDR1 and CDR2 from the germline V gene are LNHDA and SQIVND (reference sequence). The length of the CDR3 is 13 residues. Trimming took off 10 bases at V and 1 base at J, with 14 bases between the two ends. The CDR3 region is CATGRGGSYEQYF. Here the CDR3 DNA reads TGTGCCACCGGAAGGGGGGGATCCTACGAGCAGTACTTC.

The gene calls are TRBV5-1 and TRBJ2-5; D not resolved. Germline V gene lookup returns CDR1 SGHRS and CDR2 YFSETQ. This CDR3 contains 11 residues. Trimming removed 5 bases from V and 3 bases from J, with 5 bases in between. The CDR3 DNA reads TGCGCCAGCAGAGCAGAAGAGACCCAGTACTTC. Encoded protein: CASRAEETQYF.

The chain joins TRBV29-1 to TRBJ2-2; 11 nucleotides match TRBD2. Trimming took 3 bases from V and 1 from J; bases not matched to a gene: 16. This CDR3 region has 20 residues. Germline CDR1 reads SQVTM; CDR2 reads ANQGSEA. CDR3 DNA sequence: TGCAGCGTTGATATAACGGGGGTGGGGACTAGCGGCAGGAACACCGGGGAGCTGTTTTTT. Translated, it gives CSVDITGVGTSGRNTGELFF.

This chain uses TRBV5-1 with TRBJ2-3; 9 nucleotides agree with TRBD1. V lost 7 bases and J lost 6; bases outside the gene matches: 9. Germline V CDR1 and CDR2: SGHRS, YFSETQ. The length of the CDR3 is 14 residues. This CDR3 reads CASSPQGAVDTQYF. In nucleotides, the CDR3 is TGCGCCAGCTCTCCACAGGGGGCTGTGGATACGCAGTATTTT.

V is TRBV6-1 and J is TRBJ1-4, with TRBD1 as a possible D gene (6 bases). Germline lookup yields CDR1 MNHNS and CDR2 SASEGT. This CDR3 comprises 13 residues. The V gene lost 0 bases and the J gene lost 13 bases, with 12 bases spanning the gap. CDR3 in DNA: TGTGCCAGCAGTGAAGCGAGGGGGGGAGGACTGTTTTTT. It codes for CASSEARGGGLFF.